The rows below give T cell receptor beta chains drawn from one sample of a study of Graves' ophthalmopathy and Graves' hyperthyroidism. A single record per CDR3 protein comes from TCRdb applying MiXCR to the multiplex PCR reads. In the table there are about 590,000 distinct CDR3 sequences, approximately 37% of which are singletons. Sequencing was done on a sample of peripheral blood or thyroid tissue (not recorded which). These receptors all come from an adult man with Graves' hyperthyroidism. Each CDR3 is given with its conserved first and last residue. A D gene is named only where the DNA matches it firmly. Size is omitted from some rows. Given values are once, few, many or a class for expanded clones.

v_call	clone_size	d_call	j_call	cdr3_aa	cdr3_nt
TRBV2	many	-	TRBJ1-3	CASSEVGQGDTIYF	TGTGCCAGCAGTGAAGTCGGGCAAGGTGACACCATATATTTT
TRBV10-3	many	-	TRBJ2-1	CAISEVGSRSNEQFF	TGTGCCATCAGTGAGGTGGGGAGTAGGAGCAATGAGCAGTTCTTC
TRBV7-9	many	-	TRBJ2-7	CASSYPGSGYEQYF	TGTGCCAGCAGCTACCCTGGGTCCGGATACGAGCAGTACTTC
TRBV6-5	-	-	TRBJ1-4	CASSLKGASNNEKLFF	TGTGCCAGCAGTTTAAAGGGCGCCAGCAATAATGAAAAACTGTTTTTT
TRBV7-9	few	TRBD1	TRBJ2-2	CASSPDRTGAGELFF	TGTGCCAGCAGCCCTGACCGGACAGGGGCCGGGGAGCTGTTTTTT
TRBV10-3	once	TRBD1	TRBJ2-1	CAISVWAAETGGYNEQFF	TGTGCCATCAGTGTATGGGCGGCTGAGACAGGGGGCTACAATGAGCAGTTCTTC
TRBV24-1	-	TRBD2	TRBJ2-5	CATSDSRPGLEAGTQYF	TGTGCCACCAGTGATTCCCGCCCGGGACTAGAGGCTGGGACCCAGTACTTC
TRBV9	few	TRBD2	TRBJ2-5	CASSHVISGTQETQYF	TGTGCCAGCAGCCACGTTATAAGCGGGACCCAAGAGACCCAGTACTTC
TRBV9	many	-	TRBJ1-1	CASSAPGRAEAFF	TGTGCCAGCAGCGCGCCTGGGAGGGCTGAAGCTTTCTTT
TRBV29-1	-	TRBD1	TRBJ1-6	CSVPGTGNSPLHF	TGCAGCGTTCCCGGGACAGGAAATTCACCCCTCCACTTT
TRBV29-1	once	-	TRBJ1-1	CRQGSGTEAFF	TGCAGGCAAGGCTCTGGCACTGAAGCTTTCTTT
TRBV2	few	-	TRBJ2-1	CASSEAGSHNEQFF	TGTGCCAGCAGTGAAGCGGGGTCCCACAATGAGCAGTTCTTC
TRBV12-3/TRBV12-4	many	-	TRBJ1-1	CASSFGRRDTEAFF	TGTGCCAGCAGTTTCGGCAGGCGCGACACTGAAGCTTTCTTT
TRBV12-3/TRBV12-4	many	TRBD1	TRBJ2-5	CASRKTGALGQETQYF	TGTGCCAGCAGGAAAACAGGGGCCCTGGGACAAGAGACCCAGTACTTC
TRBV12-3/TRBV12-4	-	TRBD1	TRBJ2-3	CASSLARGRPDTQYF	TGTGCCAGCAGTTTAGCCAGGGGGCGTCCAGATACGCAGTATTTT
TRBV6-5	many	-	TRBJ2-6	CASSYGTSGANVLTF	TGTGCCAGCAGTTACGGGACCTCTGGGGCCAACGTCCTGACTTTC
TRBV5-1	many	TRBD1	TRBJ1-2	CASSRPGQNILGYTF	TGCGCCAGCAGCCGTCCGGGACAGAACATTCTTGGCTACACCTTC
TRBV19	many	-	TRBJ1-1	CASSPLEAGNTEAFF	TGTGCCAGTAGCCCTCTCGAGGCAGGGAACACTGAAGCTTTCTTT
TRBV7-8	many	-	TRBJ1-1	CASSLSRITEAFF	TGTGCCAGCAGCTTGTCTAGAATCACTGAAGCTTTCTTT
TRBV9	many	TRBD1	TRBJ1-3	CASSGDRGGGNTIYF	TGTGCCAGCAGCGGCGACAGGGGAGGTGGAAACACCATATATTTT
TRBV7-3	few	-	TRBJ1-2	CASSLPSAGWTDDYGYTF	TGTGCCAGCAGCTTACCCTCCGCCGGTTGGACAGACGACTATGGCTACACCTTC
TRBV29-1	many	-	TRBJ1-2	CSAPGSSNYGYTF	TGCAGCGCCCCGGGCAGCTCTAACTATGGCTACACCTTC
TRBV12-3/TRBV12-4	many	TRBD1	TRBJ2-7	CASSPRRTGSYEQYF	TGTGCCAGCAGCCCCCGACGGACAGGGTCCTACGAGCAGTACTTC
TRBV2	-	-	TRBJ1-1	CASSQAPSLNTEAFF	TGTGCCAGCAGCCAAGCCCCTTCTCTCAACACTGAAGCTTTCTTT
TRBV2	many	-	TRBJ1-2	CASSEHGRIYGYTF	TGTGCCAGCAGTGAGCATGGCAGGATCTATGGCTACACCTTC
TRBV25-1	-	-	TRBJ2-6	CASSQGRGAGANVLTF	TGTGCCAGCAGCCAAGGACGGGGAGCTGGGGCCAACGTCCTGACTTTC
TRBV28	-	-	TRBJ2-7	CASKDGSYEQYF	TGTGCCAGCAAGGACGGATCCTACGAGCAGTACTTC
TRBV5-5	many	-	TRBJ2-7	CASSLDRSDEQYF	TGTGCCAGCAGCTTGGACAGGTCGGACGAGCAGTACTTC
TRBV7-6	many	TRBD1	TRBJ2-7	CASSSRDRGLYSYEQYF	TGTGCCAGCAGCTCCCGGGACAGGGGGCTATACTCCTACGAGCAGTACTTC
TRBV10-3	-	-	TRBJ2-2	CAGSEGSSYTGELFF	TGTGCCGGCAGTGAAGGCAGTTCTTACACCGGGGAGCTGTTTTTT
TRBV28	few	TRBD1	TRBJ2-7	CASRVTGKYEQYF	TGTGCCAGCAGAGTGACAGGGAAGTACGAGCAGTACTTC
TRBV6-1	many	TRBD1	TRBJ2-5	CASRRDSTAWETQYF	TGTGCCAGCAGACGGGACAGTACCGCCTGGGAGACCCAGTACTTC
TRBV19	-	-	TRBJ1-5	CASSMSGFDEQPQHF	TGTGCCAGTAGTATGTCAGGTTTCGACGAGCAGCCCCAGCATTTT
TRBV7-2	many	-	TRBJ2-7	CASSLGLHRVYEQYF	TGTGCCAGCAGCTTAGGTCTTCACAGGGTCTACGAGCAGTACTTC
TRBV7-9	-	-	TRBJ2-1	CASSADSYNEQFF	TGTGCCAGCAGCGCCGACTCCTACAATGAGCAGTTCTTC
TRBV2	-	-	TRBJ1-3	CASSQEQLGNTIYF	TGTGCCAGCAGTCAGGAACAGCTCGGAAACACCATATATTTT
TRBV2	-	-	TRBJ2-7	CASSVSTLGVYEQYF	TGTGCCAGCAGTGTCAGTACCCTAGGTGTTTACGAGCAGTACTTC
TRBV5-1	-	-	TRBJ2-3	CASSLARVRTDTQYF	TGCGCCAGCAGCTTGGCCAGGGTAAGGACAGATACGCAGTATTTT
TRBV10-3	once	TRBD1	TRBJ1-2	CASGDRVRGYTF	TGTGCCAGCGGTGACAGGGTACGGGGCTACACCTTC
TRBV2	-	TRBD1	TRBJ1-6	CASSGAQGLWNQPLHF	TGTGCCAGCAGTGGAGCACAGGGGTTGTGGAATCAGCCCCTCCACTTT
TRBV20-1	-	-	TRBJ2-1	CSARTFNEQFF	TGCAGTGCTAGGACCTTCAATGAGCAGTTCTTC